The clone carrying this T cell receptor (beta chain) has more than one count but fewer than ten. Measured with immunoSEQ multiplex PCR; TCRdb has only the in-frame clones, and not every one. The table includes roughly 150,000 clones, over 75% detected once. This sample was taken from a study of blood T cell repertoires in COVID-19. Turning to the study itself: Acute and convalescent COVID-19 specimens originated in the United States, Italy and Spain. Sources were T cells, B-cell-depleted T cells, or PBMCs; the material itself was cDNA or gDNA.

Trimming took 5 bases from V and 3 from J, leaving 8 bases between them. CDR1 is SGHAT, CDR2 FQNNGV, per germline. This CDR3 is built from 13 residues. This receptor was obtained from a woman aged 50 to 65 with acute or convalescent COVID-19. The rearrangement uses TRBV11-2 and TRBJ1-5; D gene uncertain. Sequenced: peripheral blood. CDR3 sequence (DNA): TGTGCCAGCAGCCCTAGTGACAATCAGCCCCAGCATTTT. Protein product: CASSPSDNQPQHF.